These T cell receptor beta chains were read from a single sample in a study of blood T cell repertoires in COVID-19. TCRdb's copy holds only in-frame clones and misses some; the assay was immunoSEQ multiplex PCR. Seen here are 53,000 or so clones, 90% observed once, and the top ten hold 6.2%. The material sequenced was peripheral blood. Receptors were obtained from a man aged 35 to 55 with acute or convalescent COVID-19. Each CDR3 is given with its conserved first and last residue. D genes are given only for firm matches. Clone size is shown for a subset of rows, as once, few, many or a class of expanded clone.

clone_size j_call d_call v_call cdr3_length cdr3_nt cdr3_aa
NA TRBJ2-2 NA TRBV6-5 14 TGTGCCAGCTCCGTCAAGCCGAACACCGGGGAGCTGTTTTTT CASSVKPNTGELFF
NA TRBJ1-2 TRBD1 TRBV3-1/TRBV3-2 13 TGTGCCAGCAGCGCACAGGGGAACTATGGCTACACCTTC CASSAQGNYGYTF
NA TRBJ2-1 TRBD2 TRBV19 16 TGTGCCAGTAGTATCAAGGGCGCTAGCGGGAGCCATGAGCAGTTCTTC CASSIKGASGSHEQFF
NA TRBJ1-2 TRBD1 TRBV20-1 16 TGCAGTGCTCGTGGGACAGGGACACCTCTTTCCTATGGCTACACCTTC CSARGTGTPLSYGYTF
NA TRBJ1-1 NA TRBV10-2 15 TGCGCCAGCATAAGAGGGGATCCGGGGGAGGCTGAAGCTTTCTTT CASIRGDPGEAEAFF
NA TRBJ2-7 TRBD2 TRBV11-3 13 TGTGCCAGCAGCGTTCTAGCGGGAGGCGAGCAGTACTTC CASSVLAGGEQYF
NA TRBJ1-2 NA TRBV6-1 10 TGTGCCAGCAGTGAACGCAACACCTTCTTC CASSERNTFF
few TRBJ2-3 NA TRBV4-2 15 TGTGCCAGCAGCCAAGAGGGGGCCGGCACAGATACGCAGTATTTT CASSQEGAGTDTQYF
few TRBJ2-1 TRBD1 TRBV6-5 12 TGTGCCAGCGAAGGGGGCTTCAATGAGCAGTTCTTC CASEGGFNEQFF
NA TRBJ1-3 NA TRBV5-6 15 TGTGCCAGCAGCTTGCGGGGGGCGACGGGAAACACCATATATTTT CASSLRGATGNTIYF
few TRBJ1-5 NA TRBV4-2 14 TGTGCCAGCAGCCAAGATCTCGGGGGTCAGCCCCAGCATTTT CASSQDLGGQPQHF
once TRBJ1-3 TRBD1 TRBV7-6 15 TGTGCCAGCAGCCCCGGGACAGGGCCCGGAAACACCATATATTTT CASSPGTGPGNTIYF
NA TRBJ1-3 NA TRBV18 20 TGTGCCAGCTCACTGAAGGCAGACAGTCTCTCTGGCGGCCCTGGAAACACCATATATTTT CASSLKADSLSGGPGNTIYF
NA TRBJ2-5 TRBD1 TRBV11-2 16 TGTGCCAGCAGCTTAGGGGACAGGGGAGGGGAAGAGACCCAGTACTTC CASSLGDRGGEETQYF
NA TRBJ2-3 NA TRBV27 10 TGTGCCAGCATTAAATTCCGCGGGTATTTT CASIKFRGYF
NA TRBJ1-2 NA TRBV6-5 15 TGTGCCAGCAGTTACACGCAGGGCGAAGCCTATGGCTACACCTTC CASSYTQGEAYGYTF
once TRBJ2-3 NA TRBV30 14 TGTGCCTGGACCCCCCCCGGGGGGCTTAATACGCAGTATTTT CAWTPPGGLNTQYF
NA TRBJ1-4 NA TRBV6-5 15 TGTGCCAGCAGTTACTCGGGAGGCGCCGAAGAAAAACTGTTTTTT CASSYSGGAEEKLFF
NA TRBJ2-5 NA TRBV29-1 16 TGCAGCGTTGAGGGGATAGCGAGCATCCTTCAAGAGACCCAGTACTTC CSVEGIASILQETQYF
NA TRBJ1-1 TRBD1 TRBV29-1 14 TGCAGCGCCCGGAGTCGGGACAGGGGACTTGAAGCTTTCTTT CSARSRDRGLEAFF
NA TRBJ1-1 NA TRBV5-1 13 TGCGCCAGCAGCGAGGGGGTGGCCACTGAAGCTTTCTTT CASSEGVATEAFF
NA TRBJ1-4 NA TRBV9 12 TGTGCCAGCAGCTCCGGGGATGAAAAACTGTTTTTT CASSSGDEKLFF
NA TRBJ1-2 NA TRBV5-1 15 TGCGCCAGCCGGGACATGTCCGGAGCTAACTATGGCTACACCTTC CASRDMSGANYGYTF
NA TRBJ1-5 TRBD1 TRBV6-5 14 TGTGCCAGCAGTCAGACAGGGAGCAATCAGCCCCAGCATTTT CASSQTGSNQPQHF
NA TRBJ1-1 NA TRBV11-3 13 TGTGCCAGCAACTCGGGGGGACTGGGTGAAGCTTTCTTT CASNSGGLGEAFF
NA TRBJ1-2 NA TRBV7-2 16 TGTGCCAGCAGCTTTGGAGGAGGGGCGCATAACTATGGCTACACCTTC CASSFGGGAHNYGYTF
NA TRBJ2-7 TRBD1 TRBV27 13 TGTGCCAGCTTAGGACAGGGAGACTACGAGCAGTACTTC CASLGQGDYEQYF
NA TRBJ1-5 NA TRBV19 18 TGTGCCAGTAGTAGGCGAGGCGGGGGAGGGTTGGTCAATCAGCCCCAGCATTTT CASSRRGGGGLVNQPQHF
NA TRBJ2-1 TRBD2 TRBV11-3 15 TGTGCCAGCAGCTTAGAACTAGCGGGAAACAATGAGCAGTTCTTC CASSLELAGNNEQFF
NA TRBJ2-7 NA TRBV9 15 TGTGCCAGCAGCGTAGAGAAACTAAGCTCAGGGGAGCAGTACTTC CASSVEKLSSGEQYF
NA TRBJ2-3 TRBD2 TRBV4-1 15 TGCGCCAGCAGCCAAGACTTTAGCGGGCCAGATACGCAGTATTTT CASSQDFSGPDTQYF
NA TRBJ2-3 NA TRBV24-1 15 TGTGCCACCAGTGATTTAGTCGGGAGCACAGATACGCAGTATTTT CATSDLVGSTDTQYF
NA TRBJ2-3 NA TRBV19 16 TGTGCCAGTAGTATAGGCCTACAGGGAATCACAGATACGCAGTATTTT CASSIGLQGITDTQYF
NA TRBJ2-2 NA TRBV24-1 13 TGTGCCACCGAAACAGATAACACCGGGGAGCTGTTTTTT CATETDNTGELFF
NA TRBJ2-1 NA TRBV7-2 14 TGTGCCAGCAGCCCCTGGACTGCCAACAATGAGCAGTTCTTC CASSPWTANNEQFF